A selection of T cell receptor beta chains follows, all from one sample in a study of OX40 agonist ivuxolimab in advanced cancers. The data were produced by immunoSEQ multiplex PCR, yet TCRdb's version contains in-frame clones alone and is incomplete. The sample lists 90,000 to 100,000 clones, 75% to 90% seen once, with about 0.8% in the top ten. Sequenced material: CD4+ or CD8+ T cells sorted from blood, taken in a trial of the OX40 agonist ivuxolimab. All receptors come from an adult with an advanced solid tumor such as melanoma, head and neck, liver or kidney cancer. Each CDR3 is given with its conserved first and last residue. D genes are given only for firm matches. Not all rows give a size; the values are once, few, many and, for expanded clones, a class.

CDR3nt: TGTGCCAGCACCCTCAAGGGGGCGCTGGGAGGGGAGCTGTTTTTT
CDR3aa: CASTLKGALGGELFF
abundance: .
v_gene: TRBV5-6
d_gene: TRBD1
j_gene: TRBJ2-2

CDR3nt: TGTGCCTGGAGGGGACTGTCTGAAGCTTTCTTT
CDR3aa: CAWRGLSEAFF
abundance: .
v_gene: TRBV30
d_gene: .
j_gene: TRBJ1-1

CDR3nt: TGTGCCAGCAGCCCGAGGACTAGCGGGAGCTCGAATGAGCAGTTCTTC
CDR3aa: CASSPRTSGSSNEQFF
abundance: .
v_gene: TRBV11-2
d_gene: TRBD2
j_gene: TRBJ2-1

CDR3nt: TGTGCCAGCAGCTTTGACTCTGACTCACCCCTCCACTTT
CDR3aa: CASSFDSDSPLHF
abundance: .
v_gene: TRBV7-2
d_gene: .
j_gene: TRBJ1-6

CDR3nt: TGTGCCAGCAGTGGAGGGGACAGGGTATATGGCTACACCTTC
CDR3aa: CASSGGDRVYGYTF
abundance: .
v_gene: TRBV6-1
d_gene: TRBD1
j_gene: TRBJ1-2

CDR3nt: TGTGCCAGCAGCTCACAGGGACGGGGTGAAGCTTTCTTT
CDR3aa: CASSSQGRGEAFF
abundance: .
v_gene: TRBV7-3
d_gene: .
j_gene: TRBJ1-1

CDR3nt: TGTGCCAGCAGTATGGGACAGCCGAACACTGAAGCTTTCTTT
CDR3aa: CASSMGQPNTEAFF
abundance: once
v_gene: TRBV2
d_gene: TRBD1
j_gene: TRBJ1-1

CDR3nt: TGTGCCAGCAGTTCCGGACAGAACAATCAGCCCCAGCATTTT
CDR3aa: CASSSGQNNQPQHF
abundance: few
v_gene: TRBV28
d_gene: .
j_gene: TRBJ1-5

CDR3nt: TGTGCCAGCAGTCTCGATCTTTTTGATACGCAGTATTTT
CDR3aa: CASSLDLFDTQYF
abundance: .
v_gene: TRBV6-1
d_gene: .
j_gene: TRBJ2-3

CDR3nt: TGTGCCAGCAGTTTCCCTCACGGGGGTGGCTACACCTTC
CDR3aa: CASSFPHGGGYTF
abundance: .
v_gene: TRBV28
d_gene: .
j_gene: TRBJ1-2

CDR3nt: TGTGCCAGTACCAAGAGGGGTGTTAACTATGGCTACACCTTC
CDR3aa: CASTKRGVNYGYTF
abundance: .
v_gene: TRBV19
d_gene: .
j_gene: TRBJ1-2

CDR3nt: TGCAGCGTTGCCCGGGACAGTAACACTGAAGCTTTCTTT
CDR3aa: CSVARDSNTEAFF
abundance: .
v_gene: TRBV29-1
d_gene: TRBD1
j_gene: TRBJ1-1

CDR3nt: TGTGCCAGCTCTCGGGGGGGACTGTCTGGAAACACCATATATTTT
CDR3aa: CASSRGGLSGNTIYF
abundance: .
v_gene: TRBV6-5
d_gene: .
j_gene: TRBJ1-3

CDR3nt: TGTGCCAGCAGCTTAGGTAGGACTCCATCCACCGGGGAGCTGTTTTTT
CDR3aa: CASSLGRTPSTGELFF
abundance: .
v_gene: TRBV7-2
d_gene: .
j_gene: TRBJ2-2

CDR3nt: TGTGCCAGCACCTCCGGGACTTCCACAGATACGCAGTATTTT
CDR3aa: CASTSGTSTDTQYF
abundance: .
v_gene: TRBV28
d_gene: .
j_gene: TRBJ2-3